These 5 T cell receptor beta chains came from one sample sequenced in a study of T cells after posttransplantation cyclophosphamide. Some clones are missing from TCRdb's copy, which holds only in-frame ones; the method was immunoSEQ multiplex PCR. The table has about 28,000 clones, 86% seen once. What was sequenced was PBMCs. All receptors come from a man aged 50-59 years.

The V and J genes are TRBV4-1 and TRBJ1-6, with 9 bases lining up with TRBD1. The V gene end was trimmed by 4 bases and the J gene end by 7 bases; junction bases not matched to a gene: 5. The CDR3 is 15 amino acids. From germline, CDR1 is MGHRA and CDR2 YSYEKL. DNA of the CDR3: TGCGCCAGCAGCCGTGGGACAGGGTTCAATTCACCCCTCCACTTT. This encodes CASSRGTGFNSPLHF.

The chain links TRBV18 to TRBJ2-5; 12 bases are shared with TRBD1. CDR3 length: 16 residues. Trimming removed 1 base from V and 3 bases from J; junction bases left unmatched: 3. Germline CDR1 reads KGHSH; CDR2 reads LQKENI. The CDR3 sequence is CASSPLGTGGEETQYF. The CDR3 DNA sequence: TGTGCCAGCTCACCACTAGGGACAGGGGGCGAAGAGACCCAGTACTTC.

The chain joins TRBV11-3 to TRBJ1-2; 8 bases line up with TRBD1. Unmatched junction bases numbered 13, after V lost 6 bases and J lost 13 bases. The germline V gene has CDR1 SGHNT and CDR2 YENEEA. This CDR3 comprises 13 residues. The DNA of the CDR3 is TGTGCCAGCAGGTCGACAGGGGCCAGGCCCGTCACCTTC. It yields the protein CASRSTGARPVTF.

The chain combines TRBV7-2 with TRBJ2-1, with TRBD2 matching 9 bases. V was clipped by 2 bases and J by 8 bases; unmatched bases: 7. CDR3 size: 15 residues. CDR1 SGHTA and CDR2 FQGNSA come from the germline V gene. Here the CDR3 reads CASSLSFSGSYEQFF. DNA of the CDR3: TGTGCCAGCAGCTTAAGCTTTAGCGGGAGTTATGAGCAGTTCTTC. Complete variable domain (other parts from reference TRBV7-2 and TRBJ2-1): GAGVSQSPSNKVTEKGKDVELRCDPISGHTALYWYRQSLGQGLEFLIYFQGNSAPDKSGLPSDRFSAERTGGSVSTLTIQRTQQEDSAVYLCASSLSFSGSYEQFFGPGTRLTVL.

V is TRBV7-9 and J is TRBJ1-3, with 7 bases fitting TRBD1. Trimming at V came to 0 bases and at J to 0 bases, leaving 11 bases not matched to a gene. The length of the CDR3 is 19 residues. The V gene's germline CDR1 is SEHNR and CDR2 FQNEAQ (reference sequence). The CDR3 here is CASSLAGGFSRTSGNTIYF. CDR3 sequence (DNA): TGTGCCAGCAGCTTAGCAGGGGGCTTCTCCCGAACCTCTGGAAACACCATATATTTT.